This TCR beta chain was identified during a study of blood T cell repertoires in COVID-19. This CDR3 spans 13 amino acids. In germline, CDR1 is MNHNY, CDR2 SVGAGI (reference sequence). Germline trimming cut 2 bases from V and 5 bases from J; bases unmatched to any gene: 2. Clones were read by immunoSEQ multiplex PCR, and TCRdb kept only the in-frame ones, dropping some. The sample holds 300,000 or so clones; approximately 89% are singletons and the top ten take around 8%. V usage is TRBV6-6 and J usage is TRBJ2-7; TRBD1 aligns across 8 bases. The sequence was obtained from a woman between 45 and 60 years old who had recovered from COVID-19. The sample was peripheral blood. DNA for the CDR3: TGTGCCAGCAGTTACCAGGACAGGGACGAGCAGTACTTC. It translates to CASSYQDRDEQYF.